These 15 T cell receptor beta chains share one sample of origin, sequenced in a study of siplizumab effects on memory and regulatory T cells. Profiling relied on immunoSEQ multiplex PCR, and the TCRdb table lists in-frame clones only, not all of them. The sample holds roughly 100,000 clones, around 97% seen once. Sequencing was done on a sample of naive CD4+ T cells sorted from blood. The receptors come from a human donor in good health.

V is TRBV6-5 and J is TRBJ1-4; D unclear. Trimming stripped 1 base from V and 4 bases from J, with 7 bases between. The CDR3 covers 14 residues. Germline-derived CDR1 and CDR2 are MNHEY and SVGAGI. The CDR3 sequence: CASSYFGYNEKLFF. In DNA, the CDR3 is TGTGCCAGCAGTTACTTCGGATATAATGAAAAACTGTTTTTT.

A word on this clone: Other nucleotide sequences in the sample specify the same CDR3. CDR3 coding DNA: TGTGCCAGCAGCACACCCCCTCCCGGGGGATTTAGCAATCAGCCCCAGCATTTT. Translating it yields CASSTPPPGGFSNQPQHF. This rearrangement joins TRBV7-2 to TRBJ1-5, with D maybe TRBD1 (5 bases). The V end lost 5 bases, the J end lost 0 bases, and 20 bases lay between the germline ends. The CDR3 covers 18 residues. Germline V gene data show CDR1 as SGHTA and CDR2 as FQGNSA.

This sequence joins TRBV7-6 and TRBJ2-4, with 8 bases fitting TRBD1. Germline assignment: CDR1 SGHVS and CDR2 FNYEAQ. CDR3 size: 16 residues. V gave up 1 base and J gave up 5 bases; unmatched junction bases: 7. The CDR3 nucleotides are TGTGCCAGCAGCTTAGTTAGTGGGACAGGTCAAAACATTCAGTACTTC. Its translation: CASSLVSGTGQNIQYF. Full variable domain (outside the CDR3, taken from reference TRBV7-6 and TRBJ2-4): GAGVSQSPRYKVTKRGQDVALRCDPISGHVSLYWYRQALGQGPEFLTYFNYEAQQDKSGLPNDRFSAERPEGSISTLTIQRTEQRDSAMYRCASSLVSGTGQNIQYFGAGTRLSVL.

V gene TRBV4-1 combines with J gene TRBJ1-2; 8 nucleotides match TRBD1. Germline lookup yields CDR1 MGHRA and CDR2 YSYEKL. Germline trimming cut 0 bases from V and 5 bases from J; bases unmatched to any gene: 8. The CDR3 spans 16 residues. The chain's CDR3 is CASSQDPTGGRYGYTF. The CDR3 coding sequence is TGCGCCAGCAGCCAAGATCCTACAGGGGGTCGGTATGGCTACACCTTC.

The rearrangement links TRBV5-6 to TRBJ2-2; D gene ambiguous. Germline V gives CDR1 SGHDT, CDR2 YYEEEE. The V and J ends lost 0 bases and 5 bases respectively, with 14 bases between them. The CDR3 covers 16 residues. Here the CDR3 reads CASSLVSLLNTGELFF. The CDR3 DNA sequence: TGTGCCAGCAGCTTGGTTTCGCTGTTGAATACCGGGGAGCTGTTTTTT. Looking up the rest from reference TRBV5-6 and TRBJ2-2 gives the full variable domain: DAGVTQSPTHLIKTRGQQVTLRCSPKSGHDTVSWYQQALGQGPQFIFQYYEEEERQRGNFPDRFSGHQFPNYSSELNVNALLLGDSALYLCASSLVSLLNTGELFFGEGSRLTVL.

This clone was detected once. The chain uses TRBV5-1 and TRBJ1-6, with D maybe TRBD1 (6 bases). Per germline, CDR1 SGHRS and CDR2 YFSETQ. The CDR3 length is 17 residues. The germline V and J ends were trimmed by 0 bases and 2 bases, with 12 bases remaining between them. CDR3: CASSLAQGQTYNSPLHF. The CDR3 DNA reads as TGCGCCAGCAGCTTGGCGCAGGGGCAGACCTATAATTCACCCCTCCACTTT.

The chain carries TRBV9 and TRBJ2-1; 7 positions match TRBD2. This CDR3 spans 17 amino acids. Looked up from germline, CDR1 is SGDLS and CDR2 is YYNGEE. The V and J ends lost 3 bases and 5 bases, in that order; junction bases with no gene match: 14. The CDR3 here is CASSASFGGGNDNEQFF. The CDR3 nucleotides are TGTGCCAGCAGCGCCTCCTTTGGGGGGGGGAACGACAATGAGCAGTTCTTC. Filled out from reference TRBV9 and TRBJ2-1, the complete variable domain reads DSGVTQTPKHLITATGQRVTLRCSPRSGDLSVYWYQQSLDQGLQFLIQYYNGEERAKGNILERFSAQQFPDLHSELNLSSLELGDSALYFCASSASFGGGNDNEQFFGPGTRLTVL.

The rearrangement uses TRBV28 and TRBJ2-2, with 12 bases that match TRBD1. This CDR3 has 16 amino acids. Per the germline V gene, CDR1 is MDHEN and CDR2 is SYDVKM. V gave up 6 bases and J gave up 7 bases; unmatched junction bases: 9. This CDR3 reads CASRAGTGGVGGELFF. DNA of the CDR3: TGTGCCAGCAGGGCCGGGACAGGGGGCGTCGGCGGGGAGCTGTTTTTT.

The J gene is TRBJ2-5, the V gene TRBV19; D possibly corresponds to TRBD1 (5 bases). CDR3 length: 15 residues. V lost 6 bases and J lost 1, with 15 bases in between. Germline loops: CDR1 LNHDA, CDR2 SQIVND (reference sequence). CDR3 DNA sequence: TGTGCCAGTAGAACAGGCTTGGGTTTCCAAGAGACCCAGTACTTC. Amino acids: CASRTGLGFQETQYF. The whole variable domain, remainder taken from reference TRBV19 and TRBJ2-5, is DGGITQSPKYLFRKEGQNVTLSCEQNLNHDAMYWYRQDPGQGLRLIYYSQIVNDFQKGDIAEGYSVSREKKESFPLTVTSAQKNPTAFYLCASRTGLGFQETQYFGPGTRLLVL.

The V gene is TRBV4-3, the J gene TRBJ2-7; D unclear. V was cut by 0 bases and J by 5 bases, with 11 bases left in between. CDR1 LGHNA and CDR2 YSLEER come from the germline V gene. The length of the CDR3 is 14 residues. The CDR3 region is CASSQEGIDHEQYF. Written as DNA, the CDR3 is TGCGCCAGCAGCCAAGAAGGGATAGACCACGAGCAGTACTTC.

The J gene is TRBJ2-7, the V gene TRBV6-5; 9 bases agree with TRBD1. The germline gives CDR1 MNHEY, CDR2 SVGAGI. CDR3 length: 15 residues. Trimming at V came to 2 bases and at J to 3 bases, leaving 5 bases not matched to a gene. This chain's CDR3 is CASSYKDRGSYEQYF. The CDR3 DNA reads TGTGCCAGCAGTTACAAAGACAGGGGGAGCTACGAGCAGTACTTC.

This clone was counted once. The chain joins TRBV27 to TRBJ1-2; D might be TRBD1 (5 bases). Germline loops: CDR1 MNHEY, CDR2 SMNVEV (reference sequence). The V gene lost 3 bases and the J gene lost 7 bases, with 15 bases spanning the gap. The CDR3 is made up of 14 amino acids. The CDR3 DNA reads TGTGCCAGCAGTTTCGTCGCGGGGCGCTTTGGCTACACCTTC. It translates to CASSFVAGRFGYTF.

J is TRBJ2-7 and V is TRBV11-3; 10 nucleotides line up with TRBD1. The J segment lost 3 bases and the V segment lost 5 bases, leaving 4 bases of the junction unmatched. CDR3 length equals 14 residues. CDR1 and CDR2 (germline): SGHNT, YENEEA. Here the CDR3 DNA reads TGTGCCAGCAGCCAAGGGACAGGGGACTACGAGCAGTACTTC. Translating it yields CASSQGTGDYEQYF.

The chain is built from TRBV5-6 and TRBJ1-4; D is uncertain. Germline V CDR1 and CDR2: SGHDT, YYEEEE. This CDR3 is built from 15 residues. The V and J ends lost 2 bases and 7 bases respectively, with 15 bases between them. DNA of the CDR3: TGTGCCAGCAGCTTCCTGGCCGGGAGTCGTGAAAAACTGTTTTTT. Encoded protein: CASSFLAGSREKLFF.

This sequence joins TRBV7-2 and TRBJ1-6, with D unresolved. This CDR3 is 13 amino acids long. Deletions cut 4 bases from V and 7 bases from J, with 8 bases between. Germline CDR1 and CDR2: SGHTA and FQGNSA. The CDR3 nucleotides are TGTGCCAGCAGCTCTGGCCCGAATTCACCCCTCCACTTT. Translated: CASSSGPNSPLHF.